These 24 T cell receptor beta chains share one sample of origin, sequenced in a study of identical twins. MiXCR, applied by TCRdb to the 5' RACE reads, yields one record per CDR3 protein. This repertoire shows 700,000 to 950,000 distinct CDR3 sequences, 9% to 15% found once; its top ten account for under 2%. The same data also contributed to another study, on yellow fever vaccine responses in identical twins.

Sequencing used PBMCs. The receptors were sampled from a woman aged 18-30 years in good health.

J is TRBJ1-2 and V is TRBV29-1, with D possibly TRBD1 on 6 matching bases. From germline, CDR1 is SQVTM and CDR2 ANQGSEA. The CDR3 consists of 14 residues. Trimming left V 6 bases short and J 6 bases short, with 20 bases between. CDR3 in amino acids: CSVASQGLWNGYTF. The CDR3 DNA is TGCAGCGTGGCGTCGCAGGGGCTTTGGAATGGCTACACCTTC.

In its sample, this clonotype was seen a few times. This rearrangement joins TRBV4-2 to TRBJ2-6; D call uncertain. The CDR3 loop spans 17 amino acids. The V end was cut by 0 bases, the J end by 0 bases, with 9 bases between. Germline V gives CDR1 LGHNA, CDR2 YNFKEQ. CDR3 bases: TGTGCCAGCAGCCAAGATACGCCAGGCTCTGGGGCCAACGTCCTGACTTTC. Protein: CASSQDTPGSGANVLTF.

The chain links TRBV11-2 to TRBJ1-1; D is uncertain. Trimming stripped 4 bases from V and 7 bases from J, with 16 bases between. CDR3 length: 14 residues. Germline assignment: CDR1 SGHAT and CDR2 FQNNGV. CDR3 nucleotide sequence: TGTGCCAGCAGCTCTAGGACGGGAGAAAATGAAGCTTTCTTT. Translation: CASSSRTGENEAFF.

The gene calls are TRBV27 and TRBJ2-3; D uncertain. This CDR3 has 14 amino acids. The V and J ends lost 5 bases and 2 bases respectively, with 11 bases between them. Germline CDR1 and CDR2: MNHEY and SMNVEV (reference sequence). CDR3 sequence reads: CASSRARPTDTQYF. As DNA, the CDR3 is TGTGCCAGCAGTAGGGCCCGCCCCACAGATACGCAGTATTTT.

This clonotype was seen at least ten times. The CDR3 DNA sequence: TGCGCCAGCAGGGGTGACAACGCCAACACTGAAGCTTTCTTT. Translated, it gives CASRGDNANTEAFF. The chain joins TRBV5-1 to TRBJ1-1; no clear D gene. Germline CDR1 SGHRS, CDR2 YFSETQ. Trimming removed 5 bases at V and 2 bases at J, with 13 bases between. This CDR3 contains 14 residues. Supplemented by reference TRBV5-1 and TRBJ1-1, the full variable domain reads KAGVTQTPRYLIKTRGQQVTLSCSPISGHRSVSWYQQTPGQGLQFLFEYFSETQRNKGNFPGRFSGRQFSNSRSEMNVSTLELGDSALYLCASRGDNANTEAFFGQGTRLTVV.

This clonotype has just a few counts. The chain carries TRBV11-2 and TRBJ2-5; TRBD2 matches 7 bases. CDR3 length: 17 residues. Germline trimming cut 0 bases from V and 1 base from J; bases unmatched to any gene: 8. In germline, CDR1 is SGHAT, CDR2 FQNNGV. This CDR3 reads CASSLEYLAGVQETQYF. The DNA for the CDR3 is TGTGCCAGCAGCTTAGAGTACTTGGCGGGGGTCCAAGAGACCCAGTACTTC. The complete variable domain, with remaining parts taken from reference TRBV11-2 and TRBJ2-5, reads EAGVAQSPRYKIIEKRQSVAFWCNPISGHATLYWYQQILGQGPKLLIQFQNNGVVDDSQLPKDRFSAERLKGVDSTLKIQPAKLEDSAVYLCASSLEYLAGVQETQYFGPGTRLLVL.

This clonotype was recorded a few times. This chain joins TRBV2 and TRBJ2-1, with D unresolved. From germline, CDR1 is SNHLY and CDR2 FYNNEI. This CDR3 has 15 amino acids. Trimming removed 6 bases at V and 9 bases at J, with 21 bases between. The CDR3 region has the DNA TGTGCCAGCAGAGATATGTTAGTTATACCCGGTGAGCAGTTCTTC. This gives the protein CASRDMLVIPGEQFF.

This chain connects TRBV29-1 to TRBJ1-2; D uncertain. With 3 bases removed from V and 3 bases from J, the gap between germline ends came to 5 bases. The CDR3 is 11 amino acids. Germline V gene sequence: CDR1 SQVTM, CDR2 ANQGSEA. CDR3 nucleotide sequence: TGCAGCGTTGAGGCCCACTATGGCTACACCTTC. Translation: CSVEAHYGYTF. The variable domain in full, completed from reference TRBV29-1 and TRBJ1-2, reads SAVISQKPSRDICQRGTSLTIQCQVDSQVTMMFWYRQQPGQSLTLIATANQGSEATYESGFVIDKFPISRPNLTFSTLTVSNMSPEDSSIYLCSVEAHYGYTFGSGTRLTVV.

This sequence joins TRBV20-1 and TRBJ2-2; D gene ambiguous. This CDR3 comprises 17 residues. Between the trimmed V and J ends, which lost 0 bases and 1 base, there was a span of 15 bases. Germline assignment: CDR1 DFQATT and CDR2 SNEGSKA (reference sequence). The CDR3 nucleotides are TGCAGTGCTAGAGATCGTGCGAGCCACCTGAACACCGGGGAGCTGTTTTTT. It codes for CSARDRASHLNTGELFF.

V usage is TRBV3-1 and J usage is TRBJ1-1, with 8 nucleotides matching TRBD1. This CDR3 has 14 amino acids. V shed 6 bases, J shed 0 bases, and the junction held 3 bases outside the gene matches. CDR1 and CDR2 (germline): LGHDT, YNNKEL (reference sequence). The CDR3 DNA reads as TGTGCCAGCAGACGGGACAGGTTGAACACTGAAGCTTTCTTT. Protein sequence: CASRRDRLNTEAFF.

In its sample, this clonotype was seen a few times. The chain recombines TRBV20-1 with TRBJ2-7, with TRBD2 matching 9 bases. Germline V lookup: CDR1 DFQATT, CDR2 SNEGSKA (reference sequence). CDR3 length equals 15 residues. The junction had 11 bases not matched to a gene; V was cut back by 5 bases and J by 3 bases. The CDR3 coding sequence is TGCAGTGCTGGAATAGCGGGAGAGGGTGTCTACGAGCAGTACTTC. This gives the protein CSAGIAGEGVYEQYF.

A few counts support this clonotype. The chain combines TRBV4-1 with TRBJ2-3, with 7 bases identical to TRBD1. From germline, CDR1 is MGHRA and CDR2 YSYEKL. Trimming took 1 base from V and 0 from J; bases not matched to a gene: 13. This CDR3 region has 19 residues. CDR3 residues: CASSQGGQKTRSSTDTQYF. The CDR3 DNA reads as TGCGCCAGCAGCCAAGGGGGACAGAAAACGCGGTCTAGCACAGATACGCAGTATTTT.

This clonotype was detected many times. This chain connects TRBV3-1 to TRBJ2-3, with 7 bases lining up with TRBD2. Germline V gene data show CDR1 as LGHDT and CDR2 as YNNKEL (reference sequence). Germline trimming cut 6 bases from V and 0 bases from J; bases unmatched to any gene: 3. CDR3 length equals 14 residues. CDR3 sequence: CASRLAGSTDTQYF. The DNA of the CDR3 is TGTGCCAGCAGGTTAGCGGGTAGCACAGATACGCAGTATTTT.

A few counts support this clonotype. This chain links TRBV5-1 with TRBJ2-4; either TRBD1 or TRBD2 may fit D (5 bases each). Germline V lookup: CDR1 SGHRS, CDR2 YFSETQ. The CDR3 has 16 residues. With 0 bases removed from V and 0 bases from J, the gap between germline ends came to 10 bases. DNA of the CDR3: TGCGCCAGCAGCTTGGAGGGGAGATTAGCCAAAAACATTCAGTACTTC. It translates to CASSLEGRLAKNIQYF.

This rearrangement joins TRBV18 to TRBJ2-3, with a weak D call TRBD1 (5 bases). The V and J ends lost 0 bases and 0 bases respectively, with 10 bases between them. The germline gives CDR1 KGHSH, CDR2 LQKENI. The CDR3 loop spans 16 amino acids. The CDR3 protein is CASSPPAAGSTDTQYF. In DNA form, the CDR3 reads TGTGCCAGCTCACCACCGGCGGCAGGGAGCACAGATACGCAGTATTTT.

This clonotype was picked up a small number of times. This sequence joins TRBV20-1 and TRBJ2-2; possibly TRBD1 for D (6 bases). This CDR3 spans 15 amino acids. Trimming removed 0 bases at V and 6 bases at J, with 14 bases between. CDR1 and CDR2 from the germline V gene are DFQATT and SNEGSKA (reference sequence). DNA of the CDR3: TGCAGTGCTAGAGAGGCAGGGGACCATGCCGGGGAGCTGTTTTTT. Translated: CSAREAGDHAGELFF.

The gene calls are TRBV4-2 and TRBJ2-7; 7 bases fit TRBD1. Looked up from germline, CDR1 is LGHNA and CDR2 is YNFKEQ. V gave up 1 base and J gave up 2 bases; unmatched junction bases: 5. The CDR3 extends over 15 amino acids. The DNA of the CDR3 is TGTGCCAGCAGCCAAGCGGCAGGACAGGCCTACGAGCAGTACTTC. Translation gives CASSQAAGQAYEQYF.

This clonotype was recorded only once. For the CDR3, the DNA is TGTGCCAGCAGTTACTCCGGGGGGCACTACAATGAGCAGTTCTTC. Translating it yields CASSYSGGHYNEQFF. This rearrangement joins TRBV6-5 to TRBJ2-1; D perhaps matches TRBD2 (7 bases). CDR1 is MNHEY and CDR2 is SVGAGI in the germline V gene. CDR3 length equals 15 residues. V was shortened by 0 bases and J by 3 bases, with 9 bases between the two germline ends.

This clonotype has a handful of counts. V and J are TRBV5-1 and TRBJ2-1; D is perhaps TRBD1 (5 bases). The CDR3 consists of 14 residues. V dropped 1 base and J dropped 6 bases, with 11 bases sitting between them. Per the germline V gene, CDR1 is SGHRS and CDR2 is YFSETQ. The CDR3 sequence: CASSLQGSVNEQFF. Written as DNA, the CDR3 is TGCGCCAGCAGCTTGCAGGGATCCGTCAATGAGCAGTTCTTC.

The genes are TRBV12-3 or TRBV12-4 and TRBJ1-5, with a tentative D call TRBD1 (5 bases). The CDR3 spans 16 residues. Trimming cost V 3 bases and J 0 bases, with 12 bases left between them. In DNA, the CDR3 is TGTGCCAGCAGTTTCGGGAGACAGACTAGCAATCAGCCCCAGCATTTT. Its translation: CASSFGRQTSNQPQHF.

The table lists this clonotype with many counts. The chain recombines TRBV18 with TRBJ2-7, with TRBD1 as a possible D gene (5 bases). Looked up from germline, CDR1 is KGHSH and CDR2 is LQKENI. Trimming removed 0 bases at V and 2 bases at J, with 11 bases between. CDR3 length: 15 amino acids. CDR3 amino acids: CASSPPGGAAYEQYF. The CDR3 DNA is TGTGCCAGCTCACCACCGGGTGGGGCAGCCTACGAGCAGTACTTC.

The V call is TRBV7-2, the J call TRBJ2-7; D not resolved. CDR3 length: 14 amino acids. V was clipped by 4 bases and J by 5 bases, with 15 bases between them. The V gene's germline CDR1 is SGHTA and CDR2 FQGNSA. In DNA form, the CDR3 reads TGTGCCAGCAGCTCCCGGGTAGGCAGCCACGAGCAGTACGTC. Amino acid sequence: CASSSRVGSHEQYV.

This clonotype turned up a few times. This rearrangement joins TRBV29-1 to TRBJ2-5; the match to TRBD1 covers 9 bases. The CDR3 totals 13 residues. The junction had 5 bases not matched to a gene; V was cut back by 4 bases and J by 5 bases. Per the germline V gene, CDR1 is SQVTM and CDR2 is ANQGSEA. As DNA, the CDR3 is TGCAGCGTTGGGGACAGGGTTTGGGAGACCCAGTACTTC. Its protein product is CSVGDRVWETQYF.

The chain couples TRBV3-1 to TRBJ2-2; D is perhaps TRBD1 or TRBD2 (5 bases each). The ends were cut back, 4 bases at V and 4 bases at J, with 13 bases in the middle. The CDR3 is 15 residues long. Germline CDR1 and CDR2: LGHDT and YNNKEL (reference sequence). This CDR3 is CASSPPGASTGELFF. The CDR3 nucleotides are TGTGCCAGCAGCCCCCCCGGGGCTTCCACCGGGGAGCTGTTTTTT.